The 29 T cell receptor beta chains in this list originate from one sample, sequenced in a study of T cell responses to AZD1222 COVID-19 vaccine. Clones were read by immunoSEQ multiplex PCR, and TCRdb kept only the in-frame ones, dropping some. This table has some 150,000 clones, less than 95% appearing once. The sequenced sample was peripheral blood, obtained on day 0 of AZD1222 vaccination. Receptors were obtained from an adult in good health.

The chain combines TRBV7-3 with TRBJ2-7, with D perhaps TRBD2 (5 bases). The CDR3 has 14 amino acids. The V gene's germline CDR1 is SGHTA and CDR2 FQGTGA. V was pared by 5 bases and J by 2 bases, with 13 bases between. The chain's CDR3 is CASSPQSGTYEQYF. CDR3 DNA: TGTGCCAGCAGCCCACAATCCGGGACCTACGAGCAGTACTTC.

The gene calls are TRBV2 and TRBJ1-2; 7 bases line up with TRBD1. This CDR3 is built from 12 residues. The ends lost 6 bases at V and 5 bases at J; junction bases unmatched: 3. CDR1 SNHLY and CDR2 FYNNEI come from the germline V gene. In nucleotides, the CDR3 is TGTGCCAGCAGGCAGGGGGGGTATGGCTACACCTTC. Translation: CASRQGGYGYTF.

The rearrangement joins TRBV28 to TRBJ2-7, with D unresolved. Trimming took 10 bases from V and 6 from J, leaving 16 bases between them. The length of the CDR3 is 12 residues. The V gene's germline CDR1 is MDHEN and CDR2 SYDVKM. CDR3 sequence (DNA): TGTGCCATTCAGTCATCCCCCACCGAGCAGTACTTC. It is translated as CAIQSSPTEQYF.

The chain uses TRBV11-2 and TRBJ2-2, with 9 bases fitting TRBD2. The germline V gene encodes CDR1 SGHAT and CDR2 FQNNGV. The trim removed 1 base at V and 5 bases at J, leaving 14 bases unmatched. This CDR3 contains 19 residues. CDR3 nucleotide sequence: TGTGCCAGCAGCTTAGTCGGATTGAGGCTAGCGGGATGGACCGGGGAGCTGTTTTTT. Residues: CASSLVGLRLAGWTGELFF.

The V call is TRBV14, the J call TRBJ2-1; D tentatively reads TRBD1 or TRBD2 (5 bases each). The V end lost 3 bases, the J end lost 5 bases, and 29 bases lay between the germline ends. The CDR3 covers 20 residues. In germline, CDR1 is SGHDN, CDR2 FVKESK. The CDR3 is CASSHPPPAKQDGKDNEQFF. Written as DNA, the CDR3 is TGTGCCAGCAGCCATCCTCCTCCAGCAAAACAGGACGGGAAGGACAATGAGCAGTTCTTC.

The chain has TRBV7-9 and TRBJ1-2; perhaps TRBD1 as D (6 bases). This CDR3 has 13 amino acids. Between the trimmed V and J ends, which lost 6 bases and 2 bases, there was a span of 10 bases. Germline V gene lookup returns CDR1 SEHNR and CDR2 FQNEAQ (reference sequence). The CDR3 sequence: CASSQGQNYGYTF. The CDR3 nucleotides read TGTGCCAGCAGTCAAGGACAGAACTATGGCTACACCTTC.

The chain employs TRBV2 and TRBJ2-7; possibly TRBD1 for D (6 bases). The germline V and J ends were trimmed by 5 bases and 4 bases, with 18 bases remaining between them. This CDR3 region has 15 residues. Germline V gene lookup returns CDR1 SNHLY and CDR2 FYNNEI. CDR3 coding DNA: TGTGCCAGCAGTCCCCGGGCAGGGGTATCGTACGAGCAGTACTTC. Protein sequence: CASSPRAGVSYEQYF.

The chain links TRBV20-1 to TRBJ2-7; D remains unclear. The ends were cut back, 6 bases at V and 2 bases at J, with 5 bases in the middle. The CDR3 is 10 residues long. Germline CDR1 is DFQATT and CDR2 is SNEGSKA (reference sequence). CDR3 coding DNA: TGCAGTGCCTGGACCTACGAGCAGTACTTC. Residues: CSAWTYEQYF.

The chain is built from TRBV7-2 and TRBJ2-1; 8 bases map to TRBD2. CDR1 and CDR2 (germline): SGHTA, FQGNSA. The CDR3 totals 14 residues. Trimming removed 3 bases from V and 7 bases from J; junction bases left unmatched: 5. The CDR3, as DNA: TGTGCCAGCAGCTTGAGCGGGAGTAGTAATGAGCAGTTCTTC. This encodes CASSLSGSSNEQFF.

The chain recombines TRBV18 with TRBJ1-4, with 7 bases fitting TRBD1. The germline V gene encodes CDR1 KGHSH and CDR2 LQKENI. V dropped 3 bases and J dropped 0; count of bases not matched to a gene: 1. The CDR3 runs 15 residues. CDR3 DNA: TGTGCCAGCTCACCCACAGGGGCAACTAATGAAAAACTGTTTTTT. It translates to CASSPTGATNEKLFF.

V and J are TRBV28 and TRBJ1-5; D not certain. Germline lookup yields CDR1 MDHEN and CDR2 SYDVKM. V was shortened by 5 bases and J by 6 bases, with 8 bases between the two germline ends. This CDR3 contains 12 residues. CDR3 in DNA: TGTGCCAGCAGTCCCCAGGTTCAGCCCCAGCATTTT. Its translation is CASSPQVQPQHF.

The CDR3 spells CAWSRGMSSGNTIYF. The DNA of the CDR3 is TGTGCCTGGAGTCGAGGCATGTCCTCTGGAAACACCATATATTTT. The chain has TRBV30 and TRBJ1-3, with D unclear. Germline V gene data show CDR1 as GTSNPN and CDR2 as SVGIG (reference sequence). The CDR3 runs to 15 residues. The V end lost 2 bases, the J end lost 0 bases, and 11 bases lay between the germline ends.

This chain joins TRBV18 and TRBJ2-7; 9 bases line up with TRBD1. Germline loops: CDR1 KGHSH, CDR2 LQKENI. This CDR3 contains 14 residues. With V trimmed by 4 bases and J by 4 bases, 5 bases remained unmatched. CDR3 in DNA: TGTGCCAGCTCACAGACAGGGGGAAGGTACGAGCAGTACTTC. Its protein is CASSQTGGRYEQYF.

The chain recombines TRBV5-1 with TRBJ2-3; the D is unclear. There are 13 residues in the CDR3. Per germline, CDR1 SGHRS and CDR2 YFSETQ. V gave up 2 bases and J gave up 6 bases, with 10 bases separating them. CDR3 in DNA: TGCGCCAGCAGCTTCATAATTGGGGATACGCAGTATTTT. Translation: CASSFIIGDTQYF.

The chain has TRBV7-9 and TRBJ2-1, with 9 bases that match TRBD2. Germline CDR1 and CDR2: SEHNR and FQNEAQ (reference sequence). Unmatched junction bases numbered 8, after V lost 3 bases and J lost 8 bases. The CDR3 has 15 residues. The DNA for the CDR3 is TGTGCCAGCAGCTTGGGTCTAGCGGGAATCGATGAGCAGTTCTTC. Protein product: CASSLGLAGIDEQFF.

This chain links TRBV28 with TRBJ2-7; TRBD1 aligns across 11 bases. The CDR3 consists of 15 residues. V dropped 5 bases and J dropped 3; count of bases not matched to a gene: 6. Germline V gene data show CDR1 as MDHEN and CDR2 as SYDVKM. Written as DNA, the CDR3 is TGTGCCAGCAGTAATCCGGGACAGGGGGGCTACGAGCAGTACTTC. Translation: CASSNPGQGGYEQYF.

The V and J genes are TRBV7-9 and TRBJ2-5; D gene ambiguous. The V gene lost 6 bases and the J gene lost 1 base, with 18 bases spanning the gap. This CDR3 has 16 residues. The germline V gene has CDR1 SEHNR and CDR2 FQNEAQ (reference sequence). CDR3 DNA: TGTGCCAGCAGTTTTAGTGTCACACCATCCCAAGAGACCCAGTACTTC. Its protein product is CASSFSVTPSQETQYF.

V usage is TRBV19 and J usage is TRBJ1-3, with D unclear. The length of the CDR3 is 14 residues. Germline loops: CDR1 LNHDA, CDR2 SQIVND (reference sequence). Deletions cut 5 bases from V and 0 bases from J, with 8 bases between. The CDR3 sequence is CASSWRGSGNTIYF. CDR3 DNA: TGTGCCAGTAGTTGGCGGGGCTCTGGAAACACCATATATTTT.

V gene TRBV6-5 combines with J gene TRBJ1-2, with D possibly being TRBD1 (5 bases). V was trimmed by 8 bases and J by 4 bases, leaving 14 bases between them. The CDR3 contains 13 residues. CDR1 and CDR2 (germline): MNHEY, SVGAGI. The CDR3 sequence: CASDRDGGYGYTF. The CDR3 DNA reads as TGTGCCAGCGATCGGGACGGAGGCTATGGCTACACCTTC.

The chain has TRBV19 and TRBJ2-3; no firm D call. Germline V gene lookup returns CDR1 LNHDA and CDR2 SQIVND (reference sequence). V lost 2 bases to trimming and J lost 2 bases, with 14 bases between them. This CDR3 is built from 16 residues. The chain's CDR3 is CASSIRSTPPTDTQYF. The CDR3 DNA reads as TGTGCCAGTAGTATACGCTCCACGCCGCCCACAGATACGCAGTATTTT.

This clone was seen once. This chain links TRBV27 with TRBJ1-2; no clear D. The CDR3 covers 14 residues. V was cut by 5 bases and J by 8 bases, with 18 bases left in between. Germline V CDR1 and CDR2: MNHEY, SMNVEV (reference sequence). As DNA, the CDR3 is TGTGCCAGCAGTCCCCGAGAGTGGGCCCACGGCTACACCTTC. As protein: CASSPREWAHGYTF.

The rearrangement joins TRBV4-3 to TRBJ2-3; TRBD2 matches 8 bases. The germline CDR1 and CDR2 sequences are LGHNA and YSLEER. The CDR3 length is 16 residues. V trimming: 2 bases; J trimming: 2 bases; junction bases outside the gene matches: 6. CDR3 loop: CASSQITGLDTDTQYF. The CDR3 bases are TGCGCCAGCAGCCAAATTACGGGACTAGACACAGATACGCAGTATTTT.

The chain carries TRBV7-3 and TRBJ2-1, with D tentatively TRBD2 (6 bases). V was pared by 2 bases and J by 5 bases, with 13 bases between. CDR1 and CDR2 (germline): SGHTA, FQGTGA. This CDR3 region has 15 residues. The CDR3 loop reads CASSLSLANNNEQFF. CDR3 nucleotide sequence: TGTGCCAGCAGCTTATCACTAGCAAATAACAATGAGCAGTTCTTC.

This rearrangement joins TRBV9 to TRBJ2-5; D uncertain. The CDR3 extends over 11 amino acids. Germline V lookup: CDR1 SGDLS, CDR2 YYNGEE. V lost 8 bases to trimming and J lost 4 bases, with 9 bases between them. The CDR3 loop is CASSSSETQYF. CDR3 nucleotide sequence: TGTGCCAGTTCAAGTTCAGAGACCCAGTACTTC.

With regard to this clone: This sample includes further DNA sequences coding for the same CDR3. The CDR3 reads CASSSGDGNTEAFF. CDR3 sequence (DNA): TGTGCCAGCAGTTCAGGGGACGGGAACACTGAAGCTTTCTTT. The chain employs TRBV6-2 or TRBV6-3 and TRBJ1-1; D perhaps matches TRBD1 (6 bases). Trimming shortened V by 4 bases and J by 1 base, and 10 bases separated the two germline ends. CDR1 is MNHEY, CDR2 SVGEGT, per germline. The CDR3 contains 14 residues.

The V gene is TRBV27, the J gene TRBJ2-3; 7 bases fit TRBD2. V was clipped by 3 bases and J by 14 bases; unmatched bases: 8. Germline V gene data show CDR1 as MNHEY and CDR2 as SMNVEV (reference sequence). This CDR3 has 12 amino acids. The CDR3 DNA reads TGTGCCAGCAGTTTCCCCGGGACTATGGCGTATTTT. It codes for CASSFPGTMAYF.

The J gene is TRBJ1-1, the V gene TRBV12-3 or TRBV12-4; maybe TRBD1 (6 bases). The CDR3 is 11 amino acids. Trimming took off 5 bases at V and 7 bases at J, with 8 bases between the two ends. In DNA form, the CDR3 reads TGTGCCAGCAGTGACAGGAATGAAGCTTTCTTT. Protein product: CASSDRNEAFF.

This chain links TRBV5-1 with TRBJ1-5; D is possibly TRBD1 (6 bases). The ends were cut back, 4 bases at V and 5 bases at J, with 10 bases in the middle. Germline V gene data show CDR1 as SGHRS and CDR2 as YFSETQ. The CDR3 sequence is 13 residues long. The CDR3, as DNA: TGCGCCAGCAGCACAGGGCTGGATCAGCCCCAGCATTTT. Translating gives CASSTGLDQPQHF.

The J gene is TRBJ1-4, the V gene TRBV6-4, with 9 bases lining up with TRBD1. This CDR3 is built from 16 residues. The V and J ends lost 2 bases and 0 bases, in that order; junction bases with no gene match: 1. CDR1 is MRHNA and CDR2 is SNTAGT in the germline V gene. CDR3 bases: TGTGCCAGCAGTGACGACAGGGGGACAACTAATGAAAAACTGTTTTTT. Residues: CASSDDRGTTNEKLFF.